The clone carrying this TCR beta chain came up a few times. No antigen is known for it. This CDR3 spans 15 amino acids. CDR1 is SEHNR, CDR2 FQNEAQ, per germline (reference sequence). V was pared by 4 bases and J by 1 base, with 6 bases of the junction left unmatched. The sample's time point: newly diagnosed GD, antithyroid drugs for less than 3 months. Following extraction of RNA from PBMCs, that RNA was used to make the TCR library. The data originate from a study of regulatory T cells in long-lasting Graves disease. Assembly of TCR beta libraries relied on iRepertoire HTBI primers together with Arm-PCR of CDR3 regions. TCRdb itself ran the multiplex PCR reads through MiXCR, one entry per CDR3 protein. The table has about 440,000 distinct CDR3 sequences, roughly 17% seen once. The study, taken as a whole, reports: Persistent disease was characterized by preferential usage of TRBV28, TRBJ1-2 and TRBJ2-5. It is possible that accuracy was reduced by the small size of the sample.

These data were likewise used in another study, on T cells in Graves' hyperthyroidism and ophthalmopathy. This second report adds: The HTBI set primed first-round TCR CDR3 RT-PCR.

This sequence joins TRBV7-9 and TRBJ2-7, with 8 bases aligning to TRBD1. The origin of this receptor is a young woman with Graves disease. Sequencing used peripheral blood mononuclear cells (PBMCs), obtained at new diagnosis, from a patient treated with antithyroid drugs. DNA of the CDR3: TGTGCCAGCAGCTCGGGACAGGACATGTCCTACGAGCAGTACTTC. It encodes CASSSGQDMSYEQYF.